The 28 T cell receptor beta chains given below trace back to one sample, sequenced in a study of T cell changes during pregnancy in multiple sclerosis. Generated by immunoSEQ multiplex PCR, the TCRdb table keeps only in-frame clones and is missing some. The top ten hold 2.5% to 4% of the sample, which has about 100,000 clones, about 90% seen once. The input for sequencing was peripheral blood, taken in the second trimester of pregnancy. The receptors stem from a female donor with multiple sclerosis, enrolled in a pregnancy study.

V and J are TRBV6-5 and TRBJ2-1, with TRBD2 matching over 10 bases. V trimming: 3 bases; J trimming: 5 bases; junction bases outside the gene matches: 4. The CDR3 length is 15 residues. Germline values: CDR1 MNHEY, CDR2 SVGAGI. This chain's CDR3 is CASSYSGLAHNEQFF. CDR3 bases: TGTGCCAGCAGTTATTCGGGACTAGCGCACAATGAGCAGTTCTTC.

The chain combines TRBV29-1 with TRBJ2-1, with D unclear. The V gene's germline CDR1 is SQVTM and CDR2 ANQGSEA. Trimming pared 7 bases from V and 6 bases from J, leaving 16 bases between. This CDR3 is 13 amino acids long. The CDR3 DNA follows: TGCAGCGAAGCCTACTTAAGAGGCAATGAGCAGTTCTTC. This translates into CSEAYLRGNEQFF.

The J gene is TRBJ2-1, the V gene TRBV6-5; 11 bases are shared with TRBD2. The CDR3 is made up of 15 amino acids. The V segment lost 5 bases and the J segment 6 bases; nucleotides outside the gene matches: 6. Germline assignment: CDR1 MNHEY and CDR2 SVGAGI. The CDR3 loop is CASSPLAGAVNEQFF. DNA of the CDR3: TGTGCCAGCAGTCCACTAGCGGGAGCAGTCAATGAGCAGTTCTTC.

The CDR3 here is CASSDVGLVGYEQYF. Here the CDR3 DNA reads TGCGCCAGCAGTGATGTTGGACTAGTAGGCTACGAGCAGTACTTC. J is TRBJ2-7 and V is TRBV10-2; TRBD2 matches 7 bases. The germline V gene encodes CDR1 WSHSY and CDR2 SAAADI. This CDR3 spans 15 amino acids. J lost 3 bases, V lost 3 bases, and 8 bases had no gene match.

The CDR3 region is CSALTGAGQPQHF. The CDR3 DNA reads TGCAGCGCCCTGACAGGGGCGGGTCAGCCCCAGCATTTT. The V call is TRBV29-1, the J call TRBJ1-5; 8 nucleotides agree with TRBD1. This CDR3 has 13 residues. Germline trimming cut 7 bases from V and 6 bases from J; bases unmatched to any gene: 8. Germline-derived CDR1 and CDR2 are SQVTM and ANQGSEA. Based on the CDR3 plus reference TRBV29-1 and TRBJ1-5, the full variable domain is SAVISQKPSRDICQRGTSLTIQCQVDSQVTMMFWYRQQPGQSLTLIATANQGSEATYESGFVIDKFPISRPNLTFSTLTVSNMSPEDSSIYLCSALTGAGQPQHFGDGTRLSIL.

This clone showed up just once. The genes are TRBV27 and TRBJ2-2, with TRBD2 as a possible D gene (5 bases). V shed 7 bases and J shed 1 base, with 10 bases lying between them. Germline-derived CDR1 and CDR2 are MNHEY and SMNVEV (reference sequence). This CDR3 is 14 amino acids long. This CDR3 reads CASNPRGNTGELFF. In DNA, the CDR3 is TGTGCCAGCAATCCACGGGGGAACACCGGGGAGCTGTTTTTT.

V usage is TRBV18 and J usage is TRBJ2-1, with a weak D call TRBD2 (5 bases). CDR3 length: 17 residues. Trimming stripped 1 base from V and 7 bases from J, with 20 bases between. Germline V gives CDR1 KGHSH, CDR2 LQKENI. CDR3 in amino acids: CASSPRHLRRAGNEQFF. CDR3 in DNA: TGTGCCAGCTCACCACGCCATCTCCGTAGGGCGGGTAATGAGCAGTTCTTC.

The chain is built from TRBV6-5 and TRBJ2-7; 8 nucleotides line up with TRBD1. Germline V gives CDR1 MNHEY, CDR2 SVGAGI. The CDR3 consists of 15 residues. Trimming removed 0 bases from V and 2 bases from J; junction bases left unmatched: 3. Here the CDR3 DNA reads TGTGCCAGCAGTTACTCCCGGGACAGGACCTACGAGCAGTACTTC. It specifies CASSYSRDRTYEQYF.

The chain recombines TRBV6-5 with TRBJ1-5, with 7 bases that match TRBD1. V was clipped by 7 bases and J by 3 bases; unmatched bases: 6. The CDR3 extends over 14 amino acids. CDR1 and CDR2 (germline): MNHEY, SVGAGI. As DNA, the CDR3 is TGTGCCAGCAACCCGACAGGGCCCAATCAGCCCCAGCATTTT. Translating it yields CASNPTGPNQPQHF.

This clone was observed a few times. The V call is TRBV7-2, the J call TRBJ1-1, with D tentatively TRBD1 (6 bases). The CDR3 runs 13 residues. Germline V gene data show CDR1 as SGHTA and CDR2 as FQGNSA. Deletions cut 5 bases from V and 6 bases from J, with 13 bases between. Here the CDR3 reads CASSRTGLAEAFF. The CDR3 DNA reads TGTGCCAGCAGCCGAACAGGGTTGGCTGAAGCTTTCTTT.

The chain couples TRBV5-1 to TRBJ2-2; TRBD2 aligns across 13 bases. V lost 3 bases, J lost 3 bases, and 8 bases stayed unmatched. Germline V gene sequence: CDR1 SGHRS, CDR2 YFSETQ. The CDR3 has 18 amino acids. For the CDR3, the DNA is TGCGCCAGCAGCTCTGGACTAGCGGGAGTTCGGGACACCGGGGAGCTGTTTTTT. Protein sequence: CASSSGLAGVRDTGELFF.

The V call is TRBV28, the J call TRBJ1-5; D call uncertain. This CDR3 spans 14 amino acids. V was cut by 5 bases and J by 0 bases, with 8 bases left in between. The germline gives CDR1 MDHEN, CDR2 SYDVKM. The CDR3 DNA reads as TGTGCCAGCAGTCAAGAGCATAGCAATCAGCCCCAGCATTTT. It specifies CASSQEHSNQPQHF. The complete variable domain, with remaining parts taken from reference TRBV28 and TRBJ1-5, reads DVKVTQSSRYLVKRTGEKVFLECVQDMDHENMFWYRQDPGLGLRLIYFSYDVKMKEKGDIPEGYSVSREKKERFSLILESASTNQTSMYLCASSQEHSNQPQHFGDGTRLSIL.

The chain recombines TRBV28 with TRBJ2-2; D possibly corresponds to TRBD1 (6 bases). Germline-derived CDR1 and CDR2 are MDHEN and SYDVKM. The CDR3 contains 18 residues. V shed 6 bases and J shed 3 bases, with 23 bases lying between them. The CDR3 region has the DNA TGTGCCAGCAGACTGGGGAACAGGGTCGTCCCCGACACCGGGGAGCTGTTTTTT. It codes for CASRLGNRVVPDTGELFF.

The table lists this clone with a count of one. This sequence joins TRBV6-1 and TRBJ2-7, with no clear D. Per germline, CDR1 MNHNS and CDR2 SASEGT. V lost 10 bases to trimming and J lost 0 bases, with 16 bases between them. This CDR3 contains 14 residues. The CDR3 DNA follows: TGTGCCATCACGCAGGTGCTCATCTCCTACGAGCAGTACTTC. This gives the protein CAITQVLISYEQYF.

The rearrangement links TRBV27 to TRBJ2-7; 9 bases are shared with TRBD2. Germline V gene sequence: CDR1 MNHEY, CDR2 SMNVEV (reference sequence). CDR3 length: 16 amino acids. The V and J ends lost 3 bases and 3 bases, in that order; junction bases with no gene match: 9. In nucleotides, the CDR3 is TGTGCCAGCAGTTTTAGTAGCGGGAGAGGGGGCTACGAGCAGTACTTC. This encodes CASSFSSGRGGYEQYF.

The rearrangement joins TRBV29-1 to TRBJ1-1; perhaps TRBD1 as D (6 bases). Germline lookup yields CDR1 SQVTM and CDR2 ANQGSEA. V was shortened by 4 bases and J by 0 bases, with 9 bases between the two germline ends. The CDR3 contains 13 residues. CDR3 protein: CSVVGQMNTEAFF. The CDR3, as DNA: TGCAGCGTTGTCGGACAGATGAACACTGAAGCTTTCTTT.

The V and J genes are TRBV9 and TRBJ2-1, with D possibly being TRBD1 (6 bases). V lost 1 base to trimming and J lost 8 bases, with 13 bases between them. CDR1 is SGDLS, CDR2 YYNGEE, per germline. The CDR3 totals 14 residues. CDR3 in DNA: TGTGCCAGCAGCGTAAGGGGGAACAAGGATGAGCAGTTCTTC. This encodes CASSVRGNKDEQFF.

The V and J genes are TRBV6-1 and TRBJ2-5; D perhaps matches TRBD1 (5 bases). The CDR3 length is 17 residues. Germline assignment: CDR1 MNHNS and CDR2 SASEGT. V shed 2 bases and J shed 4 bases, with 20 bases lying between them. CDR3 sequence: CASSEWISDTRRETQYF. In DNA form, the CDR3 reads TGTGCCAGCAGTGAATGGATTTCGGACACCCGGAGAGAGACCCAGTACTTC.

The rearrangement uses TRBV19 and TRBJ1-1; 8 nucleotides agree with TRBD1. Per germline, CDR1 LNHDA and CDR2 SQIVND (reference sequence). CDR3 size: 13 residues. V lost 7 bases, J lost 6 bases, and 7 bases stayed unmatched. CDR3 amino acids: CASKAGGRAEAFF. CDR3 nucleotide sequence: TGTGCCAGTAAGGCAGGGGGCAGGGCTGAAGCTTTCTTT.

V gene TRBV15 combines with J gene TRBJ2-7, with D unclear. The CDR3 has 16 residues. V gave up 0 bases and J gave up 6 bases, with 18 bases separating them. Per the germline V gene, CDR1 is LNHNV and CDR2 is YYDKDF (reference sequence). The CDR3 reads CATSRDRLVGGSEQYF. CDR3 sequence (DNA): TGTGCCACCAGCAGAGATCGTCTAGTAGGCGGATCCGAGCAGTACTTC. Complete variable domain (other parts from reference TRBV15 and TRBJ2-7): DAMVIQNPRYQVTQFGKPVTLSCSQTLNHNVMYWYQQKSSQAPKLLFHYYDKDFNNEADTPDNFQSRRPNTSFCFLDIRSPGLGDTAMYLCATSRDRLVGGSEQYFGPGTRLTVT.

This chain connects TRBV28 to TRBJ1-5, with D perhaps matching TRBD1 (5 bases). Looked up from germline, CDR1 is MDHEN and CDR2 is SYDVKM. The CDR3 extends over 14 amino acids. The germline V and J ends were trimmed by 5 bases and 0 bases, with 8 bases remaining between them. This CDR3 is CASSPDSSNQPQHF. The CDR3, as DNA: TGTGCCAGCAGTCCTGACAGTAGCAATCAGCCCCAGCATTTT.

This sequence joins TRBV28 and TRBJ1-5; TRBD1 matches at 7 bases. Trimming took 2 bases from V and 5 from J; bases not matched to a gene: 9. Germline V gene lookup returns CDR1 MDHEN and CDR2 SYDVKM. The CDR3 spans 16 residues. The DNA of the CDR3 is TGTGCCAGCAGTTTAACTGCAGGGGGGCAGGATCAGCCCCAGCATTTT. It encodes CASSLTAGGQDQPQHF.

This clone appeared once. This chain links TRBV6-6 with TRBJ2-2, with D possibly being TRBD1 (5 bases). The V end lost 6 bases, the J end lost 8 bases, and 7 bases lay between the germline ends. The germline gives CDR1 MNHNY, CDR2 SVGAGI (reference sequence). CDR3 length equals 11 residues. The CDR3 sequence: CASRAGGELFF. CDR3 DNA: TGTGCCAGCAGGGCAGGGGGGGAGCTGTTTTTT.

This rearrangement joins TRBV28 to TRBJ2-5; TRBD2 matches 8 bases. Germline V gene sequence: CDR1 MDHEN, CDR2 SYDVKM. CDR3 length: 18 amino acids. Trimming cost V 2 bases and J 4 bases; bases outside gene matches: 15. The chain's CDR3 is CASSLLSLAGGGRETQYF. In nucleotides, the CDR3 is TGTGCCAGCAGTTTACTTTCTCTGGCGGGAGGAGGGCGAGAGACCCAGTACTTC.

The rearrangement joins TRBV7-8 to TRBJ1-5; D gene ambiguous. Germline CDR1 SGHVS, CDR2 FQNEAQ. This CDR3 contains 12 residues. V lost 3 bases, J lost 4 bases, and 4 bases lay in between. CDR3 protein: CASSLTNQPQHF. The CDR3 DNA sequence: TGTGCCAGCAGCTTGACTAATCAGCCCCAGCATTTT.

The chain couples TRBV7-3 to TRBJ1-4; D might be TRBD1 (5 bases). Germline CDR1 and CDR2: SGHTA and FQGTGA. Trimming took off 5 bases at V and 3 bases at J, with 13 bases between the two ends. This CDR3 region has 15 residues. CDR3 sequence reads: CASSRSGSPNEKLFF. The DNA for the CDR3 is TGTGCCAGCAGCCGCTCAGGGTCACCTAATGAAAAACTGTTTTTT.

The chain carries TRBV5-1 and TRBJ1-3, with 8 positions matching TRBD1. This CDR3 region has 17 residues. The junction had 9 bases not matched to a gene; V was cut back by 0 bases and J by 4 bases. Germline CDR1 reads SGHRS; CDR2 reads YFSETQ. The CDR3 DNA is TGCGCCAGCAGCTTGGTCGGACCGGGACAGGCCGGAAACACCATATATTTT. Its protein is CASSLVGPGQAGNTIYF.

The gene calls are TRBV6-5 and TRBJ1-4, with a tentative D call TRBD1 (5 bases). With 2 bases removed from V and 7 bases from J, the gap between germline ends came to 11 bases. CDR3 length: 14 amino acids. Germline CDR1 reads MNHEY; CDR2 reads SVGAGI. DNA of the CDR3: TGTGCCAGCAGTTACGGACAATGGGGTGAAAAACTGTTTTTT. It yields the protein CASSYGQWGEKLFF.